The 31 T cell receptor beta chains in this list originate from one sample, sequenced in a study of blood T cells in healthy people across ages. The use of a sample-barcoded 5' primer and a J-beta primer mix characterized a second PCR of roughly 6 to 11 cycles. MiXCR, run by TCRdb on the 5' RACE reads, gives a single entry per CDR3 protein. The table lists roughly 800,000 distinct CDR3 sequences, 58% of them singletons, with 22% in the top ten. Sequencing used blood. The receptors come from a man aged 30 to 39 in good health.

The CDR3, as DNA: TGCAGTGCTAGGCGGGACAGGGGGGAAACCTACGAGCAGTACTTC. It translates to CSARRDRGETYEQYF. This sequence joins TRBV20-1 and TRBJ2-4, with TRBD1 identical over 11 bases. The better agreement between TRBJ2-7 and the DNA end casts doubt on the J call. Germline lookup yields CDR1 DFQATT and CDR2 SNEGSKA (reference sequence). The CDR3 runs 15 residues.

J is TRBJ2-3 and V is TRBV6-2 or TRBV6-3; D is uncertain. The length of the CDR3 is 14 residues. V lost 4 bases and J lost 2, with 10 bases in between. Germline loops: CDR1 MNHEY, CDR2 SVGEGT. In DNA form, the CDR3 reads TGTGCCAGCAGTTGGGCCAGATCCACAGATACGCAGTATTTT. This encodes CASSWARSTDTQYF.

V is TRBV29-1 and J is TRBJ1-1; no reliable D call. CDR1 SQVTM and CDR2 ANQGSEA come from the germline V gene. Trimming removed 5 bases at V and 4 bases at J, with 11 bases between. The CDR3 runs 12 residues. CDR3 protein: CSVRGIGTEAFF. In DNA, the CDR3 is TGCAGCGTTCGCGGAATCGGCACTGAAGCTTTCTTT.

The rearrangement links TRBV5-1 to TRBJ1-2; D ambiguous. CDR1 and CDR2 from the germline V gene are SGHRS and YFSETQ. This CDR3 has 13 residues. With 4 bases removed from V and 4 bases from J, the gap between germline ends came to 11 bases. CDR3 region: CASSPVGSYGYTF. In DNA, the CDR3 is TGCGCCAGCAGCCCGGTCGGATCCTATGGCTACACCTTC.

V gene TRBV4-2 combines with J gene TRBJ2-7; a possible D gene is TRBD1 (5 bases). Germline V gene data show CDR1 as LGHNA and CDR2 as YNFKEQ. This CDR3 region has 12 residues. V lost 4 bases, J lost 5 bases, and 9 bases lay in between. In DNA form, the CDR3 reads TGTGCCAGCAGCCCTAGGGGCGACGAGCAGTACTTC. It specifies CASSPRGDEQYF.

This chain uses TRBV10-1 with TRBJ2-7, with D perhaps TRBD1 (6 bases). This CDR3 region has 15 residues. The V gene lost 2 bases and the J gene lost 0 bases, with 11 bases spanning the gap. CDR1 is WNHNN and CDR2 is SYGVQD in the germline V gene (reference sequence). DNA for the CDR3: TGCGCCAGCAGTGAGGGGACACAAACCTCCTACGAGCAGTACTTC. Protein product: CASSEGTQTSYEQYF.

This chain links TRBV18 with TRBJ1-6; the D gene is possibly TRBD1 (5 bases). Trimming removed 3 bases at V and 7 bases at J, with 16 bases between. This CDR3 has 16 residues. The V gene's germline CDR1 is KGHSH and CDR2 LQKENI. The CDR3 spells CASSPAVGGDNSPLHF. In nucleotides, the CDR3 is TGTGCCAGCTCACCGGCGGTTGGTGGGGACAATTCACCCCTCCACTTT.

The chain uses TRBV5-1 and TRBJ2-7; D is uncertain. CDR1 SGHRS and CDR2 YFSETQ come from the germline V gene. CDR3 length equals 15 residues. V dropped 4 bases and J dropped 2 bases, with 16 bases sitting between them. Written as DNA, the CDR3 is TGCGCCAGCAGCCCAAGTATACAGAGGACCTACGAGCAGTACTTC. It is translated as CASSPSIQRTYEQYF. Combining the CDR3 with reference TRBV5-1 and TRBJ2-7 gives the whole variable domain KAGVTQTPRYLIKTRGQQVTLSCSPISGHRSVSWYQQTPGQGLQFLFEYFSETQRNKGNFPGRFSGRQFSNSRSEMNVSTLELGDSALYLCASSPSIQRTYEQYFGPGTRLTVT.

The chain links TRBV9 to TRBJ1-1; no clear D gene. There are 14 residues in the CDR3. Germline CDR1 reads SGDLS; CDR2 reads YYNGEE. V lost 1 base, J lost 6 bases, and 13 bases lay in between. CDR3 amino acids: CASSVRDREAEAFF. CDR3 nucleotides: TGTGCCAGCAGCGTAAGAGACCGGGAGGCTGAAGCTTTCTTT.

This sequence joins TRBV15 and TRBJ1-2; D not certain. Germline lookup yields CDR1 LNHNV and CDR2 YYDKDF (reference sequence). This CDR3 has 13 residues. V lost 0 bases, J lost 5 bases, and 7 bases lay in between. CDR3 sequence reads: CATSRDMTYGYTF. The CDR3 region has the DNA TGTGCCACCAGCAGAGATATGACGTATGGCTACACCTTC.

This clonotype showed up just a few times. The V and J genes are TRBV7-6 and TRBJ1-5; TRBD1 might be the D (6 bases). The CDR3 sequence is 15 residues long. The germline CDR1 and CDR2 sequences are SGHVS and FNYEAQ. The ends were cut back, 5 bases at V and 4 bases at J, with 15 bases in the middle. Here the CDR3 reads CASSRQSGANQPQHF. The CDR3 DNA reads TGTGCCAGCAGCCGACAGTCAGGGGCTAATCAGCCCCAGCATTTT.

This rearrangement joins TRBV20-1 to TRBJ1-2, with 7 bases lining up with TRBD1. V shed 6 bases and J 12 bases; nucleotides not matched to a gene: 13. The CDR3 consists of 12 residues. Germline CDR1 reads DFQATT; CDR2 reads SNEGSKA (reference sequence). In DNA form, the CDR3 reads TGCAGTGCCCAGGGACAGAGGGACGGCCACACCTTC. It specifies CSAQGQRDGHTF.

This rearrangement joins TRBV27 to TRBJ2-7; D is ambiguous. The CDR3 covers 13 residues. Germline CDR1 reads MNHEY; CDR2 reads SMNVEV (reference sequence). V was clipped by 5 bases and J by 7 bases, with 15 bases between them. CDR3 in DNA: TGTGCCAGCAGTCTTTCATACGGCAATGAGCAGTACTTC. It translates to CASSLSYGNEQYF.

This clonotype was seen only a few times. The V call is TRBV7-2, the J call TRBJ2-1; D perhaps matches TRBD1 (5 bases). Germline V CDR1 and CDR2: SGHTA, FQGNSA. CDR3 length: 13 residues. V dropped 2 bases and J dropped 5 bases, with 7 bases sitting between them. CDR3 loop: CASSLIQDNEQFF. The DNA for the CDR3 is TGTGCCAGCAGCTTAATACAGGACAATGAGCAGTTCTTC.

Of note for this clonotype: Compared with germline, one end of the junction differs, possibly owing to a read error. The chain has TRBV29-1 and TRBJ2-3, with 8 bases aligning to TRBD1. This CDR3 comprises 15 residues. In germline, CDR1 is SQVTM, CDR2 ANQGSEA. The CDR3 here is CSSTSGQGATDTRYF. In DNA form, the CDR3 reads TGCAGCTCGACGTCGGGGCAGGGGGCCACAGATACGCGGTATTTT.

The J gene is TRBJ2-7, the V gene TRBV30; D unresolved. The germline gives CDR1 GTSNPN, CDR2 SVGIG (reference sequence). The CDR3 totals 12 residues. With 3 bases removed from V and 2 bases from J, the gap between germline ends came to 8 bases. CDR3 nucleotides: TGTGCCTGGAGGGGCCCAGCCTACGAGCAGTACTTC. It translates to CAWRGPAYEQYF.

This chain uses TRBV30 with TRBJ2-1; 13 bases align to TRBD2. The J segment lost 2 bases and the V segment lost 4 bases, leaving 11 bases of the junction unmatched. Germline loops: CDR1 GTSNPN, CDR2 SVGIG (reference sequence). CDR3 length: 18 amino acids. The CDR3 DNA sequence: TGTGCCTGGACACGGACTAGCGGGGGCCGACTAACCTACAATGAGCAGTTCTTC. This sequence encodes CAWTRTSGGRLTYNEQFF.

The rearrangement uses TRBV11-2 and TRBJ2-6; TRBD1 matches at 7 bases. Per the germline V gene, CDR1 is SGHAT and CDR2 is FQNNGV. V was clipped by 0 bases and J by 0 bases; unmatched bases: 8. This CDR3 is built from 19 residues. In DNA, the CDR3 is TGTGCCAGCAGCTTAGACAGGGGGAGTTTTTTCTCTGGGGCCAACGTCCTGACTTTC. Its protein product is CASSLDRGSFFSGANVLTF.

The chain combines TRBV11-1 with TRBJ1-6, with D unclear. V lost 5 bases, J lost 8 bases, and 13 bases lay in between. The CDR3 has 14 amino acids. The germline gives CDR1 SGHAT, CDR2 FQDESV (reference sequence). The CDR3 is CASSAFKNDSPLHF. In nucleotides, the CDR3 is TGTGCCAGCAGCGCCTTTAAAAACGATTCACCCCTCCACTTT.

This clonotype was recorded only once. The chain has TRBV7-8 and TRBJ2-1; 10 nucleotides match TRBD2. Germline-derived CDR1 and CDR2 are SGHVS and FQNEAQ. The CDR3 spans 15 residues. With V trimmed by 6 bases and J by 2 bases, 4 bases remained unmatched. The CDR3: CASRGAGGPYNEQFF. DNA of the CDR3: TGTGCCAGCAGGGGAGCGGGAGGGCCCTACAATGAGCAGTTCTTC.

V usage is TRBV29-1 and J usage is TRBJ2-3; tentative D call: TRBD1 (5 bases). The CDR3 is 15 residues long. Germline V gene lookup returns CDR1 SQVTM and CDR2 ANQGSEA. V was pared by 2 bases and J by 4 bases, with 16 bases between. The CDR3 nucleotides read TGCAGCGTTGAAATCAGGGTGCCGCCTGCAGATACGCAGTATTTT. This translates into CSVEIRVPPADTQYF.

The V and J genes are TRBV20-1 and TRBJ2-3, with 8 bases that match TRBD2. This CDR3 is built from 14 residues. Germline lookup yields CDR1 DFQATT and CDR2 SNEGSKA (reference sequence). J lost 6 bases, V lost 6 bases, and 11 bases had no gene match. CDR3 sequence reads: CSAGGGPLTDTQYF. In DNA form, the CDR3 reads TGCAGTGCCGGGGGGGGTCCACTCACGGATACGCAGTATTTT.

In this sample, this clonotype turned up a few times. The genes are TRBV7-9 and TRBJ2-7; D unresolved. In germline, CDR1 is SEHNR, CDR2 FQNEAQ (reference sequence). The CDR3 runs to 14 residues. Trimming shortened V by 0 bases and J by 8 bases, and 14 bases separated the two germline ends. The CDR3, as DNA: TGTGCCAGCAGCTTAGCGGTGGGTGACCAGCAGCAGTACTTC. Amino acids: CASSLAVGDQQQYF.

This chain connects TRBV29-1 to TRBJ2-7; maybe TRBD1 (5 bases). This CDR3 spans 13 amino acids. Germline V CDR1 and CDR2: SQVTM, ANQGSEA. Trimming shortened V by 4 bases and J by 3 bases, and 13 bases separated the two germline ends. The CDR3 DNA reads as TGCAGCGTTGGGCAGGGAAACGGCTACGAGCAGTACTTC. Protein sequence: CSVGQGNGYEQYF.

In DNA form, the CDR3 reads TGCAGTGCTAGAAACCTAGCGGGGGGGCCTCATGAGCAGTTCTTC. Protein: CSARNLAGGPHEQFF. V and J are TRBV20-1 and TRBJ2-1; 12 bases fit TRBD2. The V and J ends lost 2 bases and 8 bases, in that order; junction bases with no gene match: 7. CDR3 length: 15 residues. CDR1 is DFQATT and CDR2 is SNEGSKA in the germline V gene (reference sequence).

The chain carries TRBV6-1 and TRBJ2-7; unclear D gene. Germline V gene data show CDR1 as MNHNS and CDR2 as SASEGT. Trimming stripped 0 bases from V and 3 bases from J, with 12 bases between. CDR3 length equals 15 residues. The CDR3 sequence: CASSEARHASYEQYF. Here the CDR3 DNA reads TGTGCCAGCAGTGAAGCCAGACACGCTAGCTACGAGCAGTACTTC.

V is TRBV9 and J is TRBJ1-1; D uncertain. V lost 8 bases, J lost 1 base, and 6 bases lay in between. Germline lookup yields CDR1 SGDLS and CDR2 YYNGEE. The length of the CDR3 is 11 residues. CDR3: CARQENTEAFF. CDR3 sequence (DNA): TGTGCCAGGCAAGAGAACACTGAAGCTTTCTTT.

The genes are TRBV20-1 and TRBJ2-3; D is undetermined. The CDR3 covers 13 residues. V gave up 5 bases and J gave up 0 bases, with 9 bases separating them. Germline V lookup: CDR1 DFQATT, CDR2 SNEGSKA (reference sequence). In nucleotides, the CDR3 is TGCAGTGCTTTCTATCCCAGCACAGATACGCAGTATTTT. Translated: CSAFYPSTDTQYF.

This clonotype appeared a few times. V gene TRBV12-3 or TRBV12-4 combines with J gene TRBJ1-6, with 9 bases matching TRBD1. Trimming removed 4 bases from V and 10 bases from J; junction bases left unmatched: 14. The CDR3 runs to 17 residues. The CDR3 nucleotides read TGTGCCAGCAGTTCCGAATTGTCCGGGACAGGGAGGTCACCCCTCCACTTT. This encodes CASSSELSGTGRSPLHF.

This clonotype was counted between two and nine times. The chain couples TRBV9 to TRBJ1-2; D unclear. The CDR3 runs 15 residues. Between the trimmed V and J ends, which lost 0 bases and 3 bases, there was a span of 12 bases. Germline V gene lookup returns CDR1 SGDLS and CDR2 YYNGEE. The CDR3, as DNA: TGTGCCAGCAGCGTAGACATGGAGGTCGACTATGGCTACACCTTC. Translated: CASSVDMEVDYGYTF.

The chain combines TRBV27 with TRBJ2-4, with a weak D call TRBD1 (5 bases). The J call could be wrong; TRBJ2-7 is a better fit for the DNA end. The CDR3 consists of 11 residues. The germline V gene has CDR1 MNHEY and CDR2 SMNVEV (reference sequence). CDR3 sequence (DNA): TGTGCCAGCCATGGACACTACGAGCAGTACTTC. This codes for CASHGHYEQYF.